Shown below are 30 T cell receptor beta chains from a single sample sequenced in a study of CD8 T cells in Susac syndrome. RNA amounts of about 0.45 to 1 ug underwent reverse transcription with random hexamers. Using its own MiXCR run on the immunoSEQ multiplex PCR reads, TCRdb lists one record per CDR3 protein. The profile covers roughly 250,000 distinct CDR3 sequences, with almost 97% appearing a single time and approximately 0.094% taken by the ten largest. What was sequenced was CD4+ T cells from PBMCs. These receptors were taken from a human donor with Susac syndrome.

The V and J genes are TRBV5-1 and TRBJ2-7, with D hard to call. Trimming pared 3 bases from V and 4 bases from J, leaving 8 bases between. Germline V gene sequence: CDR1 SGHRS, CDR2 YFSETQ. The CDR3 loop spans 12 amino acids. The CDR3 sequence: CASSSGEYEQYF. The CDR3 DNA reads as TGCGCCAGCAGCTCTGGTGAGTACGAGCAGTACTTC.

The chain employs TRBV12-5 and TRBJ2-2; D is unresolved. Germline CDR1 reads LGHNT; CDR2 reads FRNRAP. This CDR3 contains 12 residues. The ends were cut back, 3 bases at V and 4 bases at J, with 3 bases in the middle. The CDR3 DNA reads as TGTGCTAGTGGTTTCCCCACCGGGGAGCTGTTTTTT. Its protein product is CASGFPTGELFF.

The V and J genes are TRBV20-1 and TRBJ1-2; D is unclear. Germline lookup yields CDR1 DFQATT and CDR2 SNEGSKA (reference sequence). The CDR3 sequence is 15 residues long. The V gene lost 5 bases and the J gene lost 4 bases, with 20 bases spanning the gap. In DNA, the CDR3 is TGCAGTGCTGGATCTTTCGTTTGGGCCACCTATGGCTACACCTTC. It codes for CSAGSFVWATYGYTF.

The chain links TRBV20-1 to TRBJ1-2; TRBD1 aligns across 8 bases. Germline CDR1 reads DFQATT; CDR2 reads SNEGSKA (reference sequence). This CDR3 has 13 residues. The ends lost 4 bases at V and 8 bases at J; junction bases unmatched: 9. For the CDR3, the DNA is TGCAGTGCTATACAGACAGGGGCCGGGGGCTACACCTTC. Protein sequence: CSAIQTGAGGYTF.

Only one count was recorded for this clonotype. The J gene is TRBJ2-3, the V gene TRBV29-1; D ambiguous. Trimming pared 2 bases from V and 0 bases from J, leaving 6 bases between. CDR3 size: 13 residues. CDR1 is SQVTM and CDR2 is ANQGSEA in the germline V gene. In nucleotides, the CDR3 is TGCAGCGTTGAAACAACGAGCACAGATACGCAGTATTTT. Residues: CSVETTSTDTQYF.

The chain combines TRBV2 with TRBJ2-7; 10 bases are shared with TRBD1. This CDR3 is built from 15 residues. With 6 bases clipped from V and 3 bases from J, the junction kept 8 bases outside the gene matches. Germline CDR1 reads SNHLY; CDR2 reads FYNNEI. The CDR3, as DNA: TGTGCCAGCAGAGGTCCGGGACAGGGGATCTACGAGCAGTACTTC. Its protein product is CASRGPGQGIYEQYF.

The chain links TRBV28 to TRBJ2-4; D may be TRBD1 (5 bases). The CDR3 runs to 10 residues. Per the germline V gene, CDR1 is MDHEN and CDR2 is SYDVKM. Trimming removed 10 bases at V and 8 bases at J, with 9 bases between. The CDR3 sequence is CATLGDIQYF. In nucleotides, the CDR3 is TGTGCCACCTTAGGGGACATTCAGTACTTC.

The gene calls are TRBV9 and TRBJ2-6, with no clear D. This CDR3 has 16 amino acids. The germline V gene has CDR1 SGDLS and CDR2 YYNGEE. V shed 5 bases and J shed 0 bases, with 12 bases lying between them. CDR3 in amino acids: CASRGDHSSGANVLTF. The CDR3 coding sequence is TGTGCCAGCAGAGGCGACCATTCCTCTGGGGCCAACGTCCTGACTTTC.

The DNA for the CDR3 is TGTGCCAGCAGTTCAAGTTTCCGTGAAGCTTTCTTT. This translates into CASSSSFREAFF. The chain uses TRBV28 and TRBJ1-1; D is undetermined. Germline CDR1 is MDHEN and CDR2 is SYDVKM. Trimming took 4 bases from V and 7 from J, leaving 10 bases between them. The CDR3 contains 12 residues.

This clonotype has only one observation. V and J are TRBV30 and TRBJ1-3; 7 nucleotides line up with TRBD1. V shed 2 bases, J shed 7 bases, and the junction held 5 bases outside the gene matches. The CDR3 covers 13 residues. Per the germline V gene, CDR1 is GTSNPN and CDR2 is SVGIG (reference sequence). The CDR3 coding sequence is TGTGCCTGGAGTAGACAGGGAATGAACACCATATATTTT. Protein sequence: CAWSRQGMNTIYF. Full variable domain (remainder filled in from reference TRBV30 and TRBJ1-3): SQTIHQWPATLVQPVGSPLSLECTVEGTSNPNLYWYRQAAGRGLQLLFYSVGIGQISSEVPQNLSASRPQDRQFILSSKKLLLSDSGFYLCAWSRQGMNTIYFGEGSWLTVV.

The J gene is TRBJ2-1, the V gene TRBV5-1; 7 nucleotides match TRBD2. V lost 4 bases to trimming and J lost 0 bases; unmatched junction nucleotides: 13. CDR3 size: 18 residues. The germline gives CDR1 SGHRS, CDR2 YFSETQ. The CDR3 loop reads CASSRGSVAGVSYNEQFF. The CDR3 bases are TGCGCCAGCAGCCGGGGTAGTGTGGCGGGAGTCTCCTACAATGAGCAGTTCTTC.

The gene calls are TRBV6-4 and TRBJ1-2; D unresolved. There are 14 residues in the CDR3. Germline V gene data show CDR1 as MRHNA and CDR2 as SNTAGT. V lost 5 bases and J 8 bases, leaving 18 bases between the germline ends. The CDR3 DNA reads TGTGCCAGCAGTACAGAGGCCGCCGGGGAAGGCTACACCTTC. Translation: CASSTEAAGEGYTF.

In this sample, this clonotype turned up once. This rearrangement joins TRBV30 to TRBJ1-2, with D possibly being TRBD1 (5 bases). V shed 4 bases and J shed 4 bases, with 13 bases lying between them. Germline CDR1 and CDR2: GTSNPN and SVGIG (reference sequence). CDR3 length: 13 residues. CDR3 sequence (DNA): TGTGCCTGGACCGAGGGGTTCGCCTATGGCTACACCTTC. Its protein product is CAWTEGFAYGYTF. The variable domain in full, completed from reference TRBV30 and TRBJ1-2, reads SQTIHQWPATLVQPVGSPLSLECTVEGTSNPNLYWYRQAAGRGLQLLFYSVGIGQISSEVPQNLSASRPQDRQFILSSKKLLLSDSGFYLCAWTEGFAYGYTFGSGTRLTVV.

This chain connects TRBV28 to TRBJ2-1, with 8 bases identical to TRBD1. CDR3 size: 15 residues. Germline assignment: CDR1 MDHEN and CDR2 SYDVKM. V lost 5 bases to trimming and J lost 3 bases; unmatched junction nucleotides: 6. In nucleotides, the CDR3 is TGTGCCAGCAGTCCGGACAGGGTTATCTACAATGAGCAGTTCTTC. It yields the protein CASSPDRVIYNEQFF.

The V gene is TRBV20-1, the J gene TRBJ2-6; 7 bases line up with TRBD1. The junction had 5 bases not matched to a gene; V was cut back by 5 bases and J by 1 base. Germline V gene data show CDR1 as DFQATT and CDR2 as SNEGSKA (reference sequence). The CDR3 is made up of 15 amino acids. CDR3 DNA sequence: TGCAGTGCTCGGGACAGTAGATCTGGGGCCAACGTCCTGACTTTC. Its protein product is CSARDSRSGANVLTF.

In DNA form, the CDR3 reads TGCGCCAGCAGCTTGGACTTGGGTTCTGGCGGGGAGCTGTTTTTT. Protein sequence: CASSLDLGSGGELFF. This chain links TRBV5-1 with TRBJ2-2; D unresolved. This CDR3 has 15 amino acids. The germline V gene encodes CDR1 SGHRS and CDR2 YFSETQ. Trimming pared 0 bases from V and 7 bases from J, leaving 13 bases between.

This sequence joins TRBV9 and TRBJ2-6; 7 positions match TRBD1. V lost 2 bases, J lost 0 bases, and 5 bases stayed unmatched. The CDR3 totals 17 residues. Per germline, CDR1 SGDLS and CDR2 YYNGEE. The CDR3 DNA follows: TGTGCCAGCAGCGTCGGGACAGAGGCCTCTGGGGCCAACGTCCTGACTTTC. Its translation: CASSVGTEASGANVLTF.

CDR3 sequence reads: CSVEVLPGTSGRVYEQYF. The CDR3 DNA reads TGCAGCGTTGAAGTTCTACCCGGCACTAGCGGGAGGGTCTACGAGCAGTACTTC. This chain links TRBV29-1 with TRBJ2-7; TRBD2 matches at 13 bases. The V gene end was trimmed by 1 base and the J gene end by 3 bases; junction bases not matched to a gene: 12. This CDR3 spans 18 amino acids. Germline lookup yields CDR1 SQVTM and CDR2 ANQGSEA.

This chain links TRBV5-6 with TRBJ1-3; D is uncertain. The CDR3 contains 13 residues. With 4 bases removed from V and 11 bases from J, the gap between germline ends came to 16 bases. Germline V CDR1 and CDR2: SGHDT, YYEEEE. CDR3 sequence reads: CASSPADRFAIYF. CDR3 sequence (DNA): TGTGCCAGCAGCCCGGCGGATCGCTTTGCCATATATTTT.

The V call is TRBV29-1, the J call TRBJ2-7, with 7 bases that match TRBD1. Germline V gene lookup returns CDR1 SQVTM and CDR2 ANQGSEA. The CDR3 is made up of 15 amino acids. Trimming removed 1 base from V and 5 bases from J; junction bases left unmatched: 11. The CDR3: CSVEARTGALDEQYF. CDR3 in DNA: TGCAGCGTTGAAGCCCGGACAGGTGCGTTGGACGAGCAGTACTTC.

V gene TRBV30 combines with J gene TRBJ2-1, with 8 positions matching TRBD1. This CDR3 has 15 amino acids. Germline values: CDR1 GTSNPN, CDR2 SVGIG (reference sequence). V shed 7 bases and J 7 bases; nucleotides not matched to a gene: 15. The CDR3 region is CALSLRGRPYNEQFF. The CDR3 nucleotides read TGTGCCTTATCCCTCAGGGGGCGTCCTTATAATGAGCAGTTCTTC.

V gene TRBV7-3 combines with J gene TRBJ2-1; D not resolved. The germline V and J ends were trimmed by 2 bases and 0 bases, with 8 bases remaining between them. Germline-derived CDR1 and CDR2 are SGHTA and FQGTGA. The CDR3 totals 15 residues. The CDR3 here is CASSLAFSSYNEQFF. The CDR3 coding sequence is TGTGCCAGCAGCTTAGCGTTCAGCTCCTACAATGAGCAGTTCTTC.

This chain connects TRBV29-1 to TRBJ2-1; D is unresolved. V was trimmed by 3 bases and J by 3 bases, leaving 6 bases between them. CDR1 and CDR2 (germline): SQVTM, ANQGSEA. This CDR3 has 12 residues. The CDR3 reads CSVENGYNEQFF. In DNA form, the CDR3 reads TGCAGCGTTGAGAACGGCTACAATGAGCAGTTCTTC.

This sequence joins TRBV13 and TRBJ2-3, with a weak D call TRBD2 (5 bases). V shed 2 bases and J shed 3 bases, with 9 bases lying between them. The CDR3 is made up of 14 amino acids. Per the germline V gene, CDR1 is PRHDT and CDR2 is FYEKMQ (reference sequence). The DNA of the CDR3 is TGTGCCAGCAGCTTAAAGGGAGTGACAGATACGCAGTATTTT. It is translated as CASSLKGVTDTQYF.

J is TRBJ2-1 and V is TRBV20-1; 8 positions match TRBD2. The CDR3 spans 16 residues. Trimming at V came to 1 base and at J to 0 bases, leaving 5 bases not matched to a gene. CDR1 and CDR2 from the germline V gene are DFQATT and SNEGSKA (reference sequence). This chain's CDR3 is CSARGSGIGSYNEQFF. CDR3 sequence (DNA): TGCAGTGCTAGAGGTAGCGGGATAGGCTCCTACAATGAGCAGTTCTTC.

The chain carries TRBV10-3 and TRBJ2-3, with D perhaps TRBD1 or TRBD2 (5 bases each). With 8 bases removed from V and 4 bases from J, the gap between germline ends came to 13 bases. The V gene's germline CDR1 is ENHRY and CDR2 SYGVKD. CDR3 size: 13 residues. The CDR3 nucleotides read TGTGCCATCCACGGGGACGCAGCAGATACGCAGTATTTT. It specifies CAIHGDAADTQYF.

On this clonotype itself: Germline is not matched at one junction end, which may reflect a read error. V gene TRBV27 combines with J gene TRBJ2-1; 13 bases match TRBD2. CDR1 is MNHEY and CDR2 is SMNVEV in the germline V gene (reference sequence). This CDR3 comprises 14 residues. The CDR3 region is CASSRPGLAGLLVF. The CDR3 nucleotides are TGTGCCAGCAGCCGACCGGGACTAGCGGGGCTGTTGGTCTTC.

The chain employs TRBV20-1 and TRBJ2-1, with TRBD2 identical over 9 bases. The CDR3 consists of 15 residues. The J segment lost 3 bases and the V segment lost 5 bases, leaving 8 bases of the junction unmatched. The germline V gene encodes CDR1 DFQATT and CDR2 SNEGSKA (reference sequence). The CDR3 coding sequence is TGCAGTGCTCCAAAGACTAGCGGTCTCTACAATGAGCAGTTCTTC. Encoded protein: CSAPKTSGLYNEQFF.

The chain employs TRBV14 and TRBJ2-7, with a tentative D call TRBD1 (5 bases). With 0 bases removed from V and 9 bases from J, the gap between germline ends came to 15 bases. CDR1 and CDR2 from the germline V gene are SGHDN and FVKESK. The CDR3 covers 14 residues. CDR3 sequence (DNA): TGTGCCAGCAGCCAAGACGTCGTCAGCACAGGGCAGTACTTC. This gives the protein CASSQDVVSTGQYF.

This chain links TRBV11-2 with TRBJ2-2, with D maybe TRBD2 (5 bases). The V gene's germline CDR1 is SGHAT and CDR2 FQNNGV. The CDR3 is 15 residues long. V was trimmed by 0 bases and J by 7 bases, leaving 12 bases between them. The CDR3: CASSLELAISGELFF. The CDR3 DNA is TGTGCCAGCAGCTTAGAGCTAGCCATAAGCGGGGAGCTGTTTTTT. The variable domain in full, with the rest retrieved from reference TRBV11-2 and TRBJ2-2, is EAGVAQSPRYKIIEKRQSVAFWCNPISGHATLYWYQQILGQGPKLLIQFQNNGVVDDSQLPKDRFSAERLKGVDSTLKIQPAKLEDSAVYLCASSLELAISGELFFGEGSRLTVL.